The text below deals with one TCR beta chain. One end of the junction does not line up with germline, which may come from a read error. The authors ran a second PCR of roughly 6 to 12 cycles using a sample-barcoded 5' primer and a J-beta primer mix. TCRdb itself ran the 5' RACE reads through MiXCR, one entry per CDR3 protein. Seen here are around 780,000 distinct CDR3 sequences, roughly 24% observed once, and the top ten hold around 2.9%. This record belongs to a study of blood T cells in healthy people across ages. This CDR3 spans 15 amino acids. Germline CDR1 and CDR2: LGHNA and YSLEER. These records were also assigned to another study, of T cells of mothers and their children.

Sequenced input: blood. The V gene is TRBV4-3, the J gene TRBJ2-4; D is unclear. The source of this sequence is a boy younger than 18 in good health. This CDR3 reads CASSQGPQAKTIQYF. CDR3 DNA sequence: TGCGCCAGCAGCCAAGGACCACAAGCCAAAACCATTCAGTACTTC.